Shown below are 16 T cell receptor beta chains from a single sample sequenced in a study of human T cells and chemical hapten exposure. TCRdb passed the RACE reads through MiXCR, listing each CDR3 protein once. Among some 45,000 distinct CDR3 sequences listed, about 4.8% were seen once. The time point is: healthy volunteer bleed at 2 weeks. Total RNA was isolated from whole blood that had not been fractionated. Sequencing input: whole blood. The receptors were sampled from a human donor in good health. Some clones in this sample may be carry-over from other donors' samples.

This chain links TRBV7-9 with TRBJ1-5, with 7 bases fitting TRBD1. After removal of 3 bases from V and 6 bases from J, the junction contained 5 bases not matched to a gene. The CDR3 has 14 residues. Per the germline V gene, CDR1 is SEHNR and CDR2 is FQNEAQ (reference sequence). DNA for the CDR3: TGTGCCAGCAGCTTTACAGGGGTCGGTCAGCCCCAGCATTTT. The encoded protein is CASSFTGVGQPQHF.

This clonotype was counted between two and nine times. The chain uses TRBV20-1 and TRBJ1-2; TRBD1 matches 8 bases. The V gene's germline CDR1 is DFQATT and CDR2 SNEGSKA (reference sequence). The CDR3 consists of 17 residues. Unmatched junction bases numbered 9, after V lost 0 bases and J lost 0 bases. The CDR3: CSARDSQGARSNYGYTF. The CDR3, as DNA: TGCAGTGCTAGAGACTCGCAGGGGGCTAGGTCTAACTATGGCTACACCTTC.

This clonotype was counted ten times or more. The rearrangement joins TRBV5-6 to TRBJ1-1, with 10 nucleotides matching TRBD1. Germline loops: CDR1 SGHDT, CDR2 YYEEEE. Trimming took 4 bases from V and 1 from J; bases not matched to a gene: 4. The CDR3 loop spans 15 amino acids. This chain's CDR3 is CASSPGQGPNTEAFF. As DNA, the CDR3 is TGTGCCAGCAGCCCGGGACAGGGGCCGAACACTGAAGCTTTCTTT.

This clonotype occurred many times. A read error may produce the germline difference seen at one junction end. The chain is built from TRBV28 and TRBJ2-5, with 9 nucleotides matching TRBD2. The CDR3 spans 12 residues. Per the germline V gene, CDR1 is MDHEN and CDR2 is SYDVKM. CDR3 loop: CASSSGTSPPGF. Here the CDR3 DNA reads TGTGCCAGCAGCTCCGGGACTAGCCCCCCGGGCTTC.

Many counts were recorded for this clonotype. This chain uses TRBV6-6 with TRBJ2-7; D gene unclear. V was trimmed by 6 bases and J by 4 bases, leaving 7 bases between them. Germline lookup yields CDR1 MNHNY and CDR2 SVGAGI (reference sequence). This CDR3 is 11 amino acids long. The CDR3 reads CASSVGYEQYF. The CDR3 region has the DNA TGTGCCAGCAGCGTGGGGTACGAGCAGTACTTC.

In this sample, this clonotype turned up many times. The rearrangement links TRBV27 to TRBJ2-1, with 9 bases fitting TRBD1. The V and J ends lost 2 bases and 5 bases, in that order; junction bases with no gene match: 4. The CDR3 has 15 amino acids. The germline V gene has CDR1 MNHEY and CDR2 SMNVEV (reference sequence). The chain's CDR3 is CASSLGGTGNNEQFF. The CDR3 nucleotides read TGTGCCAGCAGTTTAGGAGGGACAGGGAACAATGAGCAGTTCTTC.

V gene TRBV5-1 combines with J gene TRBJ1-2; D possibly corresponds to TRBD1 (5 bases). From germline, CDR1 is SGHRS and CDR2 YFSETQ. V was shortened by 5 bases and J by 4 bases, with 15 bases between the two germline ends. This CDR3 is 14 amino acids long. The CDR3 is CASSLGLTSYGYTF. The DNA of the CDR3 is TGCGCCAGCAGTCTGGGACTTACATCCTATGGCTACACCTTC. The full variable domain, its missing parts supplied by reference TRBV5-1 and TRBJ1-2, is KAGVTQTPRYLIKTRGQQVTLSCSPISGHRSVSWYQQTPGQGLQFLFEYFSETQRNKGNFPGRFSGRQFSNSRSEMNVSTLELGDSALYLCASSLGLTSYGYTFGSGTRLTVV.

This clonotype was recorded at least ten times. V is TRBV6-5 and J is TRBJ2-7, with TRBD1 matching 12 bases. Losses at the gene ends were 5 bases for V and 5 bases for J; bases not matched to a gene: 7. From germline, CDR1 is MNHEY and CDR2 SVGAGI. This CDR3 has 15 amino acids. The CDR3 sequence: CASSKPGQGAHEQYF. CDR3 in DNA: TGTGCCAGCAGTAAACCGGGACAGGGGGCGCACGAGCAGTACTTC.

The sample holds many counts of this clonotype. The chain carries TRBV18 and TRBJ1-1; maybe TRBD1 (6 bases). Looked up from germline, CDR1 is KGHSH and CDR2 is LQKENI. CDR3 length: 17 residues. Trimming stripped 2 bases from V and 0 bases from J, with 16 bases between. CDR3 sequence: CASSPERRGLMNTEAFF. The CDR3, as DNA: TGTGCCAGCTCACCAGAGCGCAGGGGCCTCATGAACACTGAAGCTTTCTTT.

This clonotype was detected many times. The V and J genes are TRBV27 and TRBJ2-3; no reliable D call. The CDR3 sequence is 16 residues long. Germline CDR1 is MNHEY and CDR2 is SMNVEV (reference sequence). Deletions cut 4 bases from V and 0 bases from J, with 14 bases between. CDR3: CASSWGPDGSTDTQYF. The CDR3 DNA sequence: TGTGCCAGCAGTTGGGGTCCTGACGGGAGCACAGATACGCAGTATTTT.

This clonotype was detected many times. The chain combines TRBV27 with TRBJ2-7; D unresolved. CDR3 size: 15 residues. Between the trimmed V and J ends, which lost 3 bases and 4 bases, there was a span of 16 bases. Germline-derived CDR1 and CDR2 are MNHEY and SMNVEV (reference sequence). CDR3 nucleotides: TGTGCCAGCAGTTTTAACCCGAGCACCATATACGAGCAGTACTTC. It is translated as CASSFNPSTIYEQYF.

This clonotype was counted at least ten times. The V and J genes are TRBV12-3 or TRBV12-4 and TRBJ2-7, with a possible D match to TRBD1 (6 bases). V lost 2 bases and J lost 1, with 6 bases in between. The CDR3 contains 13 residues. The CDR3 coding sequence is TGTGCCAGCAGTTTACAGGGGTCCTACGAGCAGTACTTC. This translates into CASSLQGSYEQYF.

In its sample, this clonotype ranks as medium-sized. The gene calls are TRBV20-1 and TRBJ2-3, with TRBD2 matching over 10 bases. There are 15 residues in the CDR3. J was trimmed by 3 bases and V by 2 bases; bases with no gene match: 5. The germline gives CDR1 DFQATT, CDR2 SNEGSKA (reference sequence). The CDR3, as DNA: TGCAGTGCTAGATCCTCTAGCGGGAGAACAGATACGCAGTATTTT. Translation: CSARSSSGRTDTQYF.

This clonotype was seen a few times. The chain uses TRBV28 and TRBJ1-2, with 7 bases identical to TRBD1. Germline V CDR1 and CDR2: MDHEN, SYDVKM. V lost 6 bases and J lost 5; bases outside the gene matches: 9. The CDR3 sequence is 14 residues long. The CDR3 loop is CASRADRVVYGYTF. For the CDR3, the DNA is TGTGCCAGCAGGGCCGACAGGGTGGTGTATGGCTACACCTTC.

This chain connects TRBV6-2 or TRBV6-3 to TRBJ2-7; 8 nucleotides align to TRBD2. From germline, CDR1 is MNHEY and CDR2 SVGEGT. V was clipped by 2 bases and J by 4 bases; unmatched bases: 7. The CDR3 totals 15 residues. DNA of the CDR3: TGTGCCAGCAGTTACCGGGAGGGTATCCTTTACGAGCAGTACTTC. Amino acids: CASSYREGILYEQYF.

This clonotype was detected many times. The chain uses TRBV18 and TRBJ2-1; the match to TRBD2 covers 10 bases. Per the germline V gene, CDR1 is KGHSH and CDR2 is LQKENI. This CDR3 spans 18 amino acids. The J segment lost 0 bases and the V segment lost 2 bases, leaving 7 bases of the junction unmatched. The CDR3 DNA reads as TGTGCCAGCTCACCATATTCTAGCGGGGGTAGCTCCTACAATGAGCAGTTCTTC. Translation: CASSPYSSGGSSYNEQFF. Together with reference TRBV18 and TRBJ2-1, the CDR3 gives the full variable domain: NAGVMQNPRHLVRRRGQEARLRCSPMKGHSHVYWYRQLPEEGLKFMVYLQKENIIDESGMPKERFSAEFPKEGPSILRIQQVVRGDSAAYFCASSPYSSGGSSYNEQFFGPGTRLTVL.